The 22 T cell receptor beta chains reported below all come from one sample, sequenced in a study of regulatory T cells in long-lasting Graves disease. Time point meaning: newly diagnosed GD, antithyroid drugs for less than 3 months. RNA isolated from PBMCs was used to make the TCR library. Combining iRepertoire HTBI primers with Arm-PCR of CDR3 regions, the authors built TCR beta libraries. From the multiplex PCR reads, TCRdb called clonotypes with MiXCR, one entry per CDR3 protein. The sample has around 460,000 distinct CDR3 sequences, 14% seen once. These sequences were also reported in another study, on T cells in Graves' hyperthyroidism and ophthalmopathy.

Sequences were derived from peripheral blood mononuclear cells (PBMCs), sampled at new diagnosis, from a patient treated with antithyroid drugs. These TCRs come from a woman in her fifties or sixties with Graves disease.

V gene TRBV6-1 combines with J gene TRBJ1-5; no clear D gene. The CDR3 has 14 amino acids. Trimming removed 5 bases from V and 3 bases from J, with 11 bases in between. Germline V gives CDR1 MNHNS, CDR2 SASEGT. The CDR3 here is CASSPQEVNQPQHF. In nucleotides, the CDR3 is TGTGCCAGCAGTCCCCAGGAGGTCAATCAGCCCCAGCATTTT.

This clonotype was counted at least ten times. J is TRBJ2-7 and V is TRBV20-1, with unresolved D. V was trimmed by 1 base and J by 0 bases, leaving 10 bases between them. Germline assignment: CDR1 DFQATT and CDR2 SNEGSKA (reference sequence). The CDR3 covers 14 residues. As DNA, the CDR3 is TGCAGTGCTAGAGCCCCACAGTCCTCCTACGAGCAGTACTTC. It is translated as CSARAPQSSYEQYF.

Comments on this clonotype: A much larger clone lies one base from this, so it may be a read error. The CDR3 reads CASSFEGRDQETQYF. The CDR3, as DNA: TGTGCCAGCAGTTTCGAAGGCAGAGACCAAGAGACCCAGTACTTC. The chain uses TRBV28 and TRBJ2-5; D is uncertain. The CDR3 consists of 15 residues. Germline CDR1 and CDR2: MDHEN and SYDVKM. The V end was cut by 3 bases, the J end by 0 bases, with 11 bases between.

This clonotype has a count of ten or more. The chain couples TRBV3-1 to TRBJ2-7; possible D gene TRBD2, 6 bases. The germline CDR1 and CDR2 sequences are LGHDT and YNNKEL (reference sequence). The CDR3 spans 13 residues. The ends were cut back, 6 bases at V and 4 bases at J, with 13 bases in the middle. This CDR3 reads CASRAGGRYEQYF. In nucleotides, the CDR3 is TGTGCCAGCAGGGCTGGTGGGAGGTACGAGCAGTACTTC.

The table lists this clonotype with a count of one. A much larger clone lies a single base off, so this may be a read error. The rearrangement joins TRBV7-9 to TRBJ2-1; TRBD1 is a possible D gene (6 bases). This CDR3 is 16 amino acids long. CDR1 is SEHNR, CDR2 FQNEAQ, per germline (reference sequence). V dropped 5 bases and J dropped 6 bases, with 20 bases sitting between them. The CDR3 DNA follows: TGTGCCAGCAGCCACCTCAGGGGCAGTGATCGCAATGAGCAGTTCTTC. Translation gives CASSHLRGSDRNEQFF.

This clonotype occurred many times. This sequence joins TRBV6-1 and TRBJ2-7; D not certain. Trimming cost V 7 bases and J 1 base, with 14 bases left between them. The CDR3 is 14 residues long. The germline CDR1 and CDR2 sequences are MNHNS and SASEGT. Here the CDR3 reads CASTTEYPSYEQYF. The DNA of the CDR3 is TGTGCCAGCACCACAGAGTATCCGTCCTACGAGCAGTACTTC.

There are many counts of this clonotype. This chain uses TRBV28 with TRBJ2-3; maybe TRBD1 (6 bases). CDR1 is MDHEN, CDR2 SYDVKM, per germline. The CDR3 is 15 amino acids. Trimming stripped 5 bases from V and 9 bases from J, with 21 bases between. The CDR3 bases are TGTGCCAGCAGTGCGGACACGGATCGTGGGGGCACGCAGTATTTT. This encodes CASSADTDRGGTQYF.

This chain uses TRBV19 with TRBJ2-7; 9 nucleotides agree with TRBD1. This CDR3 has 14 residues. Trimming took 3 bases from V and 2 from J; bases not matched to a gene: 2. Germline CDR1 LNHDA, CDR2 SQIVND (reference sequence). The CDR3 loop is CASSIGTGPYEQYF. Here the CDR3 DNA reads TGTGCCAGTAGTATCGGGACAGGGCCCTACGAGCAGTACTTC.

This clonotype was detected many times. J is TRBJ2-7 and V is TRBV6-2 or TRBV6-3; 8 nucleotides line up with TRBD1. The CDR3 spans 15 residues. V was pared by 6 bases and J by 0 bases, with 7 bases of the junction left unmatched. Germline-derived CDR1 and CDR2 are MNHEY and SVGEGT. CDR3 nucleotides: TGTGCCAGCAGCCCACAGGGGGGCAGCTCCTACGAGCAGTACTTC. It yields the protein CASSPQGGSSYEQYF.

This clonotype was counted at least ten times. The chain uses TRBV10-3 and TRBJ2-7, with D maybe TRBD2 (6 bases). V was pared by 4 bases and J by 4 bases, with 20 bases between. Germline values: CDR1 ENHRY, CDR2 SYGVKD. CDR3 length equals 16 residues. The CDR3 DNA sequence: TGTGCCATCAGTGCCCCTAACGATAGCGGTAGTTACGAGCAGTACTTC. Translated: CAISAPNDSGSYEQYF.

This clonotype was seen ten or more times. The chain joins TRBV28 to TRBJ2-7; D ambiguous. In germline, CDR1 is MDHEN, CDR2 SYDVKM. The CDR3 totals 16 residues. The ends were cut back, 3 bases at V and 0 bases at J, with 15 bases in the middle. The CDR3 loop is CASSFNFEARSYEQYF. The CDR3 DNA reads TGTGCCAGCAGTTTTAACTTTGAGGCCCGCTCCTACGAGCAGTACTTC.

This clonotype was recorded many times. The rearrangement links TRBV3-1 to TRBJ1-5; a possible D gene is TRBD1 (5 bases). From germline, CDR1 is LGHDT and CDR2 YNNKEL (reference sequence). Trimming cost V 1 base and J 6 bases, with 10 bases left between them. The CDR3 covers 14 residues. CDR3 coding DNA: TGTGCCAGCAGCCAAGGGGCGAGGGGTCAGCCCCAGCATTTT. This sequence encodes CASSQGARGQPQHF.

This clonotype has a count of ten or more. The chain recombines TRBV12-5 with TRBJ2-1; D is unclear. CDR1 is LGHNT, CDR2 FRNRAP, per germline. The CDR3 consists of 15 residues. V lost 1 base to trimming and J lost 5 bases, with 12 bases between them. The CDR3: CASGLADPTDNEQFF. Here the CDR3 DNA reads TGTGCTAGTGGTTTGGCCGACCCGACCGACAATGAGCAGTTCTTC.

The CDR3 protein is CASSVGTGEWDTQYF. CDR3 nucleotides: TGTGCCAGCAGCGTAGGTACGGGAGAATGGGATACGCAGTATTTT. The chain couples TRBV9 to TRBJ2-3, with a weak D call TRBD2 (6 bases). The germline V and J ends were trimmed by 0 bases and 6 bases, with 14 bases remaining between them. Germline loops: CDR1 SGDLS, CDR2 YYNGEE. The CDR3 consists of 15 residues.

The CDR3 sequence is CASSLIRGGGENEQFF. The CDR3 coding sequence is TGCGCCAGCAGCTTGATCCGAGGGGGGGGAGAGAATGAGCAGTTCTTC. The chain recombines TRBV5-1 with TRBJ2-1, with a possible D match to TRBD2 (7 bases). V dropped 1 base and J dropped 7 bases, with 18 bases sitting between them. The length of the CDR3 is 16 residues. Germline CDR1 and CDR2: SGHRS and YFSETQ.

The sample holds a few counts of this clonotype. This chain joins TRBV20-1 and TRBJ2-1; D is unclear. V lost 6 bases and J 8 bases, leaving 20 bases between the germline ends. CDR3 length equals 14 residues. Germline V gives CDR1 DFQATT, CDR2 SNEGSKA (reference sequence). The CDR3 here is CSATKTGPRDEQFF. CDR3 coding DNA: TGCAGTGCCACTAAGACTGGGCCAAGGGATGAGCAGTTCTTC.

This clonotype was detected many times. The chain combines TRBV2 with TRBJ2-1, with D hard to call. Per the germline V gene, CDR1 is SNHLY and CDR2 is FYNNEI. The V and J ends lost 3 bases and 2 bases respectively, with 8 bases between them. The CDR3 consists of 14 residues. CDR3 region: CASSDGPPYNEQFF. CDR3 sequence (DNA): TGTGCCAGCAGTGATGGACCTCCCTACAATGAGCAGTTCTTC.

This clonotype was observed a few times. The chain uses TRBV5-1 and TRBJ2-3, with D unresolved. Per the germline V gene, CDR1 is SGHRS and CDR2 is YFSETQ. Between the trimmed V and J ends, which lost 3 bases and 6 bases, there was a span of 14 bases. The CDR3 totals 14 residues. The CDR3 DNA is TGCGCCAGCAGCTCAGACAACCAAGGGGATACGCAGTATTTT. Amino acids: CASSSDNQGDTQYF.

This clonotype was found many times. J is TRBJ2-2 and V is TRBV7-2; 12 bases agree with TRBD2. The J segment lost 6 bases and the V segment lost 4 bases, leaving 3 bases of the junction unmatched. Germline assignment: CDR1 SGHTA and CDR2 FQGNSA. This CDR3 is 15 amino acids long. The CDR3 region is CASSSSGRASGELFF. The CDR3 region has the DNA TGTGCCAGCAGCTCTAGCGGGAGGGCCTCCGGGGAGCTGTTTTTT.

This clonotype was found many times. CDR3: CASGLAGGQQETQYF. CDR3 nucleotides: TGCGCCAGCGGACTCGCGGGGGGGCAACAAGAGACCCAGTACTTC. The rearrangement links TRBV5-1 to TRBJ2-5; 9 positions match TRBD2. Looked up from germline, CDR1 is SGHRS and CDR2 is YFSETQ. Trimming cost V 7 bases and J 2 bases; bases outside gene matches: 9. The CDR3 contains 15 residues.

The chain has TRBV7-2 and TRBJ2-7, with TRBD1 identical over 11 bases. The CDR3 is made up of 17 amino acids. Trimming cost V 0 bases and J 5 bases; bases outside gene matches: 9. Per germline, CDR1 SGHTA and CDR2 FQGNSA. In nucleotides, the CDR3 is TGTGCCAGCAGCTTAGCGCGGACAGGGGGCTCTTTGCACGAGCAGTACTTC. Translated: CASSLARTGGSLHEQYF.

This chain uses TRBV5-1 with TRBJ2-7; 11 bases line up with TRBD1. The V segment lost 4 bases and the J segment 0 bases; nucleotides outside the gene matches: 6. CDR1 is SGHRS and CDR2 is YFSETQ in the germline V gene. The CDR3 has 16 amino acids. The CDR3 here is CASSPGQGAGSYEQYF. CDR3 sequence (DNA): TGCGCCAGCAGCCCCGGACAGGGGGCAGGCTCCTACGAGCAGTACTTC.